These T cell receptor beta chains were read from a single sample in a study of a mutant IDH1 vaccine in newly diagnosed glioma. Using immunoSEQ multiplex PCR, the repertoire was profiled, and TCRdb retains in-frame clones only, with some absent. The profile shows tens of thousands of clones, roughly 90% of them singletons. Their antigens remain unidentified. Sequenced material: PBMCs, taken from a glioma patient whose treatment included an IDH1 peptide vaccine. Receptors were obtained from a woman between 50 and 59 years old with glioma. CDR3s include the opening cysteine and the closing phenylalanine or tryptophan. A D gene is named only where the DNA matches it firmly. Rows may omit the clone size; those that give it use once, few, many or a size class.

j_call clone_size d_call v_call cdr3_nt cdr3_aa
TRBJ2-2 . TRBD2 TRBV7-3 TGTGCCAGCAGCTTAATGTCGACTAGCGGGAGTGCGGGAACCGGGGAGCTGTTTTTT CASSLMSTSGSAGTGELFF
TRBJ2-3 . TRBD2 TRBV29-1 TGCAGCGACACCCTAGCGGGAGGGCCAACAGATACGCAGTATTTT CSDTLAGGPTDTQYF
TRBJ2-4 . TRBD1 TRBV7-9 TGTGCCAGCAGCTCCCCCGGACAGGGGGCGACGCCGGCCAAAAACATTCAGTACTTC CASSSPGQGATPAKNIQYF
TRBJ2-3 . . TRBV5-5 TGTGCCAGCAGCCCTTACCCCGGGGATACGCAGTATTTT CASSPYPGDTQYF
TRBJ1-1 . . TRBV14 TGTGCCAGCAGCCATACAGGAACGGCTTTCTTT CASSHTGTAFF
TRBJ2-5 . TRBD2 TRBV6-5 TGTGCCAGCAGTTACTCGGGTAGCGGGACTGGAGAGACCCAGTACTTC CASSYSGSGTGETQYF
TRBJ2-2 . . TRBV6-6 TGTGCCAGCAGTTACTCGGGCGACGGCGGGGAGCTGTTTTTT CASSYSGDGGELFF
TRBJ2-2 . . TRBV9 TGTGCCAGCAGCACGGGACCTAACACCGGGGAGCTGTTTTTT CASSTGPNTGELFF
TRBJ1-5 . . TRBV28 TGTGCCAGCAGTTTGGTACAGCAGGATCAGCCCCAGCATTTT CASSLVQQDQPQHF
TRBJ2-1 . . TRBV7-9 TGTGCCAGCAGCTTAGCGAGTGGGGCAGTGGAGTTCTTC CASSLASGAVEFF
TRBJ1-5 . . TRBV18 TGTGCCAGCTCACCCAACGAGGGGCGTCAGCCCCAGCATTTT CASSPNEGRQPQHF
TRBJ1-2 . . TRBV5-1 TGCGCCAGCAGCACCCTGGACAGTAACTATGGCTACACCTTC CASSTLDSNYGYTF
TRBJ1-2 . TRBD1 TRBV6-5 TGTGCCAGCAGTTGGGGACAGAACTATGGCTACACCTTC CASSWGQNYGYTF
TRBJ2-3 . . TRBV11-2 TGTGCCAGCAGCTTAGATGGAGGGCTAGATACGCAGTATTTT CASSLDGGLDTQYF
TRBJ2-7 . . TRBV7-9 TGTGCCAGCAGCTTAGGGGCCTACGAGCAGTACTTC CASSLGAYEQYF
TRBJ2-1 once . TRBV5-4 TGTGCCAGCAGCTTGAAAGGGACTGAGAATGAGCAGTTCTTC CASSLKGTENEQFF
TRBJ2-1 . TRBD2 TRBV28 TGTGCCAGCAGGCTAATAGCGGGAGGATACTACAATGAGCAGTTCTTC CASRLIAGGYYNEQFF
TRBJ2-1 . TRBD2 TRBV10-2 TGCGCCAGCAGTGAAGAAGGCGGGAGTTCCTACAATGAGCAGTTCTTC CASSEEGGSSYNEQFF
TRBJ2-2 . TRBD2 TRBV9 TGTGCCAGCAGCGTAGAGACGGGAGGGACCGGGGAGCTGTTTTTT CASSVETGGTGELFF
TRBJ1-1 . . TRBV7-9 TGTGCCAGCAGCTTAATCAGGGGAAAAGACACTGAAGCTTTCTTT CASSLIRGKDTEAFF
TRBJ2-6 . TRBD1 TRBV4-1 TGCGCCACTACACCTATGACAGGGTCTGGGGCCAACGTCCTGACTTTC CATTPMTGSGANVLTF
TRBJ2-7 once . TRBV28 TGTGCCAGCACCCTTGGGGGCTACGAGCAGTACTTC CASTLGGYEQYF
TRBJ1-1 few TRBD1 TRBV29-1 TGCAGCGCCCGGACAGGGCTGGACACTGAAGCTTTCTTT CSARTGLDTEAFF
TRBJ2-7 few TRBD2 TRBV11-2 TGTGCCAGCAGCCCGGTGGGACGGAGTCGTGGGACTACCTACGAGCAGTACTTC CASSPVGRSRGTTYEQYF
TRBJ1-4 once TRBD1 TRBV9 TGTGCCAGCAGCGTATCGACAGGGATCCGGGAAAAACTGTTTTTT CASSVSTGIREKLFF
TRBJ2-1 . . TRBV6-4 TGTGCCAGCAGTGAAAAGGGGGAATCCTACAATGAGCAGTTCTTC CASSEKGESYNEQFF
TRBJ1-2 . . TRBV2 TGTGCCAGCAGTGTTTCAGGCCGAAACTATGGCTACACCTTC CASSVSGRNYGYTF